A single T cell receptor beta chain is shown here with its context. Its antigen remains unknown. The CDR3 sequence is 13 residues long. V shed 7 bases and J shed 7 bases, with 17 bases lying between them. Germline V gene lookup returns CDR1 SNHLY and CDR2 FYNNEI. Generated by immunoSEQ multiplex PCR, the TCRdb table keeps only in-frame clones and is missing some. The sample lists 100,000 to 150,000 clones, roughly 90% occurring once. This specimen comes from a study of T cells in localized non-small cell lung cancer. General observations from the study: Compared with tumor, uninvolved adjacent lung displayed greater T cell clonality, ranking highest overall. Sequencing was restricted to one tumor region; therefore, heterogeneity remains possible. A median of approximately 60 of the top 100 tumor clones appeared in adjacent lung, which was paired and uninvolved.

This chain links TRBV2 with TRBJ2-7; D might be TRBD1 (6 bases). The TCR originated in a female donor of 60 years or more with stage I lung adenocarcinoma. This specimen was peripheral blood, taken before any cancer treatment. The CDR3 region has the DNA TGTGCCAGCAACAGGGACAAGGTAGGGGAGCAGTACTTC. As protein: CASNRDKVGEQYF.